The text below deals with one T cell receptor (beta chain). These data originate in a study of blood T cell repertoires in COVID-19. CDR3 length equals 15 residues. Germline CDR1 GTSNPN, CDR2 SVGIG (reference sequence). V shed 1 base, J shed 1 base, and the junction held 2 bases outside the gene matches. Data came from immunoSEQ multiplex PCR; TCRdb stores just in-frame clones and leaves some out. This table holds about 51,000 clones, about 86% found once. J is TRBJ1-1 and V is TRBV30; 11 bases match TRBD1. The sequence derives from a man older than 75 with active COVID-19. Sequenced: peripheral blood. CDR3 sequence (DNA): TGTGCCTGGAGTGGGGGGACAGGGGGGAACACTGAAGCTTTCTTT. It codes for CAWSGGTGGNTEAFF.